This T cell receptor (beta chain) emerged from a study of T cells in Graves' hyperthyroidism and ophthalmopathy. Study-wide context: Upon initial diagnosis and before any treatment, peripheral blood was collected.

Pregnant or lactating patients were excluded, as were those with uncontrolled infection or other autoimmune disease. A sample of blood taken at first hyperthyroidism diagnosis preceded any ophthalmopathy symptoms. On this clonotype: Its antigen is not identified.

Study conclusions and caveats: Most thyroid clonotypes with frequency above 0.001 were detected in blood.

Losses at the gene ends were 9 bases for V and 1 base for J; bases not matched to a gene: 11. CDR1 and CDR2 (germline): LNHDA, SQIVND (reference sequence). CDR3 size: 17 residues. Amplified TCR beta CDR3 regions came from RNA transcripts. The TCR CDR3 was amplified in a first-round RT-PCR using the HTBI primer set. Each CDR3 protein gets one entry after TCRdb re-called the multiplex PCR reads with MiXCR. The table lists fewer than 300,000 distinct CDR3 sequences, 15% of them singletons. This chain uses TRBV19 with TRBJ2-6, with TRBD1 identical over 8 bases. The TCR comes from a woman in her fifties or sixties with Graves' hyperthyroidism that later progressed to Graves' ophthalmopathy. The sequenced sample consisted of blood. CDR3 DNA: TGTGCCAGCCTCTCTACGACAGGGGCGTCTGGGGCCAACGTCCTGACTTTC. Its protein product is CASLSTTGASGANVLTF.